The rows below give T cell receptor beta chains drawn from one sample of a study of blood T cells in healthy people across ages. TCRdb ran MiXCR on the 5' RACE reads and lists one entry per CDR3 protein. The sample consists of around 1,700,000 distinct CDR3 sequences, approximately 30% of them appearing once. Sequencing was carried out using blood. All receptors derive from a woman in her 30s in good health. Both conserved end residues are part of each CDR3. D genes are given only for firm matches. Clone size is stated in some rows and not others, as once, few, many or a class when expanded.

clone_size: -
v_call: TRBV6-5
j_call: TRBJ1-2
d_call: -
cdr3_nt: TGTGCCAGCAGTTACTCGAAGGCGGCCTATGGCTACACCTTC
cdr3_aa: CASSYSKAAYGYTF

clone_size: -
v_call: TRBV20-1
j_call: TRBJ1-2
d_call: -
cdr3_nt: TGCAGTGCTAGTGGGACGGGGGCCGATGGCTACACCTTC
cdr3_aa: CSASGTGADGYTF

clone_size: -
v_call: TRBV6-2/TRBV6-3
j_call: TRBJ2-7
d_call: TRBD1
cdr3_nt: TGTGCCAGCAGTTACTCGATACAGGGGTCCTACGAGCAGTACTTC
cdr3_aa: CASSYSIQGSYEQYF

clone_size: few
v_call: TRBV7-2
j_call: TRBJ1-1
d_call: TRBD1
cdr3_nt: TGTGCCAGCAGCGGACAGGGGGCGACCACTGAAGCTTTCTTT
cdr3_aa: CASSGQGATTEAFF

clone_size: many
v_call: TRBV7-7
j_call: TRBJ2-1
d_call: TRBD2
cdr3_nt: TGTGCCAGCAGCTTGGGACTAGCGGATCACAATGAGCAGTTCTTC
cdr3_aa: CASSLGLADHNEQFF

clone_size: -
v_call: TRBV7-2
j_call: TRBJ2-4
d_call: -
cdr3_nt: TGTGCCAGCAGCTTAGGGGGTTCACTAGCCAAAAACATTCAGTACTTC
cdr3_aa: CASSLGGSLAKNIQYF

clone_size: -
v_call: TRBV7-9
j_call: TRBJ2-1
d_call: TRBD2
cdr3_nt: TGTGCCAGCAGCCCACCCGGGACTATCTTCCACGGTGAGCAGTTCTTC
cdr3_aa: CASSPPGTIFHGEQFF

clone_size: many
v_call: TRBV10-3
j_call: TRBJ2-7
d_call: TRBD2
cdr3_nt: TGTGCCATCAGTGACGGAACTAGCGGGGGCTACGAGCAGTACTTC
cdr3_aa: CAISDGTSGGYEQYF

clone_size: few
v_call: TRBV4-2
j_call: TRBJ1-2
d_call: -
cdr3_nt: TGTGCCAGCACCCCAGGAGTCGGAACTAACTATGGCTACACCTTC
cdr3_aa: CASTPGVGTNYGYTF

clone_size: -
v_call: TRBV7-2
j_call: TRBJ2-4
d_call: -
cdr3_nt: TGTGCCAGCAGCTTATTTGGAGTAGCCAAAAACATTCAGTACTTC
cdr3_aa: CASSLFGVAKNIQYF

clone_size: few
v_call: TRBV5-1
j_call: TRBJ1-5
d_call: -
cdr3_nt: TGCGCCAGCAGCTTGGTATCTGGGAGCAATCAGCCCCAGCATTTT
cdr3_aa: CASSLVSGSNQPQHF

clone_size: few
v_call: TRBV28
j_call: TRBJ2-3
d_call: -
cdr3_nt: TGTGCCAGCAGTTTATTGGTCACCCGCACAGATACGCAGTATTTT
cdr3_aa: CASSLLVTRTDTQYF

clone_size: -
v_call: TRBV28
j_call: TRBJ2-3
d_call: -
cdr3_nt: TGTGCCAGCAGCCTAACCCAGACAGGAGGGGATACGCAGTATTTT
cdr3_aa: CASSLTQTGGDTQYF

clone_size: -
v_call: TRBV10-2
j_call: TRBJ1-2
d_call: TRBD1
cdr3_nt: TGCGCCAGCGACCCCGGGACAGGGGTCCCACCTTTAAACTATGGCTACACCTTC
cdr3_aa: CASDPGTGVPPLNYGYTF

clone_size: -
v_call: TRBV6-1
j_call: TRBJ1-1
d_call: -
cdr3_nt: TGTGCCAGCAGTGTGGATCCGGACGGCCGTGAAGCTTTCTTT
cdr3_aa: CASSVDPDGREAFF

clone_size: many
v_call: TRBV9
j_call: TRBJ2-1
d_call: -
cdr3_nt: TGTGCCAGCAGCGTAGATTCGAGGGTAGACAATGAGCAGTTCTTC
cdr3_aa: CASSVDSRVDNEQFF

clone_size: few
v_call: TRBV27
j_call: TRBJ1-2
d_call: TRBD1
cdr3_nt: TGTGCCAGCAGTTTCCGACAGGGGAACAACTATGGCCACACCTTC
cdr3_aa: CASSFRQGNNYGHTF

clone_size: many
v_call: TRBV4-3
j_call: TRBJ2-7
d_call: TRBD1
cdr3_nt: TGCGCCAGCAGCCGGGACCGGGACAGGGGACAACCCTACGAGCAGTACTTC
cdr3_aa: CASSRDRDRGQPYEQYF

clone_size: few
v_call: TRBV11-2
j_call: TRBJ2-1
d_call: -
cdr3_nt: TGTGCCAGCAGGAAGGTTAGCGACAAATACAATGAGCAGTTCTTC
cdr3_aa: CASRKVSDKYNEQFF

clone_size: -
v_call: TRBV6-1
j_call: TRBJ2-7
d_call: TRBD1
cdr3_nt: TGTGCCAGCAGTGAACGGGGACAGGGGACCTACGAGCAGTACTTC
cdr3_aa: CASSERGQGTYEQYF

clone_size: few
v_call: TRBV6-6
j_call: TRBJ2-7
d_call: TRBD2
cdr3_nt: TGTGCCAGCGCGGGGGGGAGCAGGGGCACCTACGAGCAGTACTTC
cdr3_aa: CASAGGSRGTYEQYF